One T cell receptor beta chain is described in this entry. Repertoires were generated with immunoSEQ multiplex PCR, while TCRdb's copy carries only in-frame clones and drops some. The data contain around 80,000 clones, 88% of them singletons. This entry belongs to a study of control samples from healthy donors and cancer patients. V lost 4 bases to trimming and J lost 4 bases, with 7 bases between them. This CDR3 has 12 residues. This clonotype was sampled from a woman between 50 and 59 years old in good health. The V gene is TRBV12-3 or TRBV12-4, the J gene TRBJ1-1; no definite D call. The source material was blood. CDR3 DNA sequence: TGTGCCAGCAGTTATGGAGGCACTGAAGCTTTCTTT. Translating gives CASSYGGTEAFF.